The 9 T cell receptor beta chains listed next were all sequenced from one sample in a study of CD4 T cells in relation to SARS-CoV-2 and coronaviruses. Unexposed donor CD4+ T cells date from about 2010-2019, before the COVID-19 pandemic. The data were produced by immunoSEQ multiplex PCR, yet TCRdb's version contains in-frame clones alone and is incomplete. The sample consists of about 65,000 clones, around 87% of them appearing once. The sample consisted of memory CD4+ T cells from PBMCs. Source of these receptors: a human donor in good health.

The V and J genes are TRBV14 and TRBJ2-6; 7 nucleotides align to TRBD2. This CDR3 spans 20 amino acids. In germline, CDR1 is SGHDN, CDR2 FVKESK. Trimming cost V 0 bases and J 0 bases; bases outside gene matches: 11. CDR3 region: CASSQDEWGGWLSGANVLTF. In DNA form, the CDR3 reads TGTGCCAGCAGCCAAGACGAGTGGGGAGGGTGGCTCTCTGGGGCCAACGTCCTGACTTTC.

This clone was found a few times. The V and J genes are TRBV4-3 and TRBJ2-2; D unclear. Germline V gives CDR1 LGHNA, CDR2 YSLEER. CDR3 length: 12 amino acids. V lost 4 bases and J 6 bases, leaving 6 bases between the germline ends. The CDR3 bases are TGCGCCAGCAGCCCTCTTTCCGGGGAGCTGTTTTTT. Protein product: CASSPLSGELFF.

In its sample, this clone was seen a few times. This chain uses TRBV3-1 (or the pseudogene TRBV3-2) with TRBJ2-5; 9 positions agree with TRBD2. From germline, CDR1 is LGHDT and CDR2 YNNKEL (reference sequence). The CDR3 is 16 residues long. Losses at the gene ends were 1 base for V and 4 bases for J; bases not matched to a gene: 7. The CDR3 coding sequence is TGTGCCAGCAGCCAAGGTGCTAGCGGGACCCCAGAGACCCAGTACTTC. Translation gives CASSQGASGTPETQYF.

The J gene is TRBJ1-3, the V gene TRBV14; D gene unclear. V lost 1 base and J lost 8, with 12 bases in between. There are 14 residues in the CDR3. Germline CDR1 is SGHDN and CDR2 is FVKESK. CDR3 loop: CASSQVGIGYTIYF. CDR3 in DNA: TGTGCCAGCAGCCAAGTGGGGATCGGATACACCATATATTTT. The full variable domain, its missing parts supplied by reference TRBV14 and TRBJ1-3, is EAGVTQFPSHSVIEKGQTVTLRCDPISGHDNLYWYRRVMGKEIKFLLHFVKESKQDESGMPNNRFLAERTGGTYSTLKVQPAELEDSGVYFCASSQVGIGYTIYFGEGSWLTVV.

The gene calls are TRBV4-1 and TRBJ1-6, with 8 positions matching TRBD1. V was pared by 2 bases and J by 7 bases, with 4 bases of the junction left unmatched. Germline V gene sequence: CDR1 MGHRA, CDR2 YSYEKL. This CDR3 is 15 amino acids long. The CDR3 sequence: CASSQLGTGNSPLHF. In DNA, the CDR3 is TGCGCCAGCAGCCAACTGGGGACAGGAAATTCACCCCTCCACTTT.

The chain joins TRBV7-3 to TRBJ2-1, with TRBD2 as a possible D gene (6 bases). V lost 2 bases and J 8 bases, leaving 16 bases between the germline ends. This CDR3 is 15 amino acids long. Per germline, CDR1 SGHTA and CDR2 FQGTGA. The CDR3 is CASSLRVHGGHEQFF. The CDR3, as DNA: TGTGCCAGCAGCTTACGCGTGCACGGGGGTCATGAGCAGTTCTTC. The variable domain in full, with the rest retrieved from reference TRBV7-3 and TRBJ2-1, is GAGVSQTPSNKVTEKGKYVELRCDPISGHTALYWYRQSLGQGPEFLIYFQGTGAADDSGLPNDRFFAVRPEGSVSTLKIQRTERGDSAVYLCASSLRVHGGHEQFFGPGTRLTVL.

The sample holds a few counts of this clone. Here the CDR3 reads CASSLAGASYEQYF. CDR3 in DNA: TGCGCCAGCAGCTTGGCCGGCGCCTCCTACGAGCAGTACTTC. The rearrangement joins TRBV5-1 to TRBJ2-7; no reliable D call. In germline, CDR1 is SGHRS, CDR2 YFSETQ. V dropped 0 bases and J dropped 0 bases, with 7 bases sitting between them. The CDR3 is 14 amino acids. Combining the CDR3 with reference TRBV5-1 and TRBJ2-7 gives the whole variable domain KAGVTQTPRYLIKTRGQQVTLSCSPISGHRSVSWYQQTPGQGLQFLFEYFSETQRNKGNFPGRFSGRQFSNSRSEMNVSTLELGDSALYLCASSLAGASYEQYFGPGTRLTVT.

The V and J genes are TRBV11-3 and TRBJ2-2; possible D gene TRBD1, 7 bases. The germline gives CDR1 SGHNT, CDR2 YENEEA. The CDR3 totals 16 residues. V was cut by 1 base and J by 5 bases, with 14 bases left in between. DNA for the CDR3: TGTGCCAGCAGCTTAGGACCCCAGGGGGGAACCGGGGAGCTGTTTTTT. Protein sequence: CASSLGPQGGTGELFF.

The chain combines TRBV7-2 with TRBJ2-2, with D maybe TRBD2 (6 bases). V was trimmed by 2 bases and J by 5 bases, leaving 15 bases between them. CDR1 and CDR2 (germline): SGHTA, FQGNSA. The CDR3 contains 16 residues. In nucleotides, the CDR3 is TGTGCCAGCAGCTTATTGGGGACTCAGAATACCGGGGAGCTGTTTTTT. It specifies CASSLLGTQNTGELFF.